This is a list of T cell receptor beta chains from one sample in a study of OX40 agonist ivuxolimab in advanced cancers. Only in-frame clones appear in the TCRdb table, and some are missing; sequencing was by immunoSEQ multiplex PCR. Of about 12,000 clones in the sample, more than 75% were seen once. Material: CD4+ or CD8+ T cells sorted from blood, obtained in a trial of the OX40 agonist ivuxolimab. The receptors originated from an adult with an advanced solid tumor such as melanoma, head and neck, liver or kidney cancer. The conserved cysteine and the conserved F or W are not part of the CDR3 here.

cdr3_aa v_call
ASTRDKYNEQF TRBV13
ASSYSFGSGKETQY TRBV6-5
ASSPASGRAYEQY TRBV7-6
ASSVNQGRQPQH TRBV28
ASSVPMGGGPNEQF TRBV9
ASSLVSDLGEQY TRBV11-2
SARWVGSAY TRBV20-1
ASSAGLAGSYNEQF TRBV9
ASSGEIGPRH TRBV9
ASSLSPLDTEAF TRBV6-8
ASSFGRETKETQY TRBV5-6
ASSFPGQGAHEQY TRBV7-9
ASSLGFGGLF TRBV13
ASSQAEGSGGEQF TRBV4-2
ASSLLTHKVVHNEQF TRBV11-3
ASSGLAGYGTQY TRBV7-3
ASSSGVGLEYNEQF TRBV5-4
AISEKRGTGPSQETQY TRBV10-3
ASSLVRLAEETQY TRBV7-6
ASSYTTGGTYEQY TRBV7-2
ASSVALAVGNNEQF TRBV9
ASSYSTGGRETQY TRBV6-5
ASSSRNTEAF TRBV11-2
ASSVDRGGLNTEAF TRBV9
ASSLVGLAENEQF TRBV11-2
ASSLFDRAKETQY TRBV7-6
ASSSPYNEQF TRBV7-9
ASSLSAWYQETQY TRBV28
ASRPRDSWFREQF TRBV2
ASRDPGTAVLDTQY TRBV2
ASSRSSYNEQF TRBV10-1
ASSLGDSPYGYT TRBV7-9
ASSYAGRNQPQH TRBV6-6
ASSLLSSAETQY TRBV5-4
ASSLAPGLDTEEQF TRBV7-2
ASSFGGAGRGAYEQY TRBV28
ASRLAGGHEQY TRBV27
ASSSPLNTEAF TRBV19
ASSLLGGNSYNEQF TRBV27
ASSVSGGFQPQH TRBV9
ASSQPPDRPNTGELF TRBV4-1
ASSIMWGNTEAF TRBV19
ASRLPGLAGNEQF TRBV2
ASSLLAGGLEQY TRBV27
ASSYLDTQY TRBV27